This TCR beta chain was found in a study of spatial heterogeneity in lung cancer. TCRdb redid the calling of the 5' RACE reads with MiXCR, one entry per CDR3 protein. Of some 43,000 distinct CDR3 sequences listed, over 9.5% were seen once; the top ten hold more than 15%. This clonotype has just a few counts. Documented time point: blood at routine non-recurrence follow-up after resection. The input material, whole RNA from tumor, nontumor lung or frozen PBMC, was sequenced unsorted. The source of this sequence is a female donor with early-stage non-small cell lung cancer. Sample: PBMCs, taken at follow-up.

CDR3 sequence: CASSPGVQRGGLQRVETQYF. The CDR3 nucleotides are TGTGCCAGCAGCCCAGGGGTTCAGCGGGGGGGCCTCCAGAGAGTGGAGACCCAGTACTTC. The chain carries TRBV3-1 and TRBJ2-5, with 10 bases that match TRBD2. Germline-derived CDR1 and CDR2 are LGHDT and YNNKEL (reference sequence). Germline trimming cut 4 bases from V and 5 bases from J; bases unmatched to any gene: 22. The CDR3 has 20 residues.